Each of the 2 T cell receptor beta chains below was sequenced from the same sample in a study of T cells in Graves' hyperthyroidism and ophthalmopathy. Regions amplified from RNA transcripts were the TCR beta CDR3 regions. TCR CDR3 regions were first amplified by RT-PCR with HTBI primers. TCRdb independently ran MiXCR on the multiplex PCR reads; one entry per CDR3 protein. The data contain about 480,000 distinct CDR3 sequences, around 14% of them singletons. Sequenced material: blood. All receptors come from a woman aged 18-29 years with Graves' hyperthyroidism.

The sample holds many counts of this clonotype. V usage is TRBV12-5 and J usage is TRBJ1-5, with unresolved D. The CDR3 is 18 residues long. CDR1 is LGHNT and CDR2 is FRNRAP in the germline V gene. V lost 0 bases and J lost 0, with 15 bases in between. The CDR3 DNA sequence: TGTGCTAGTGGTTTGGTAATTGGCGGCGGTGGTAGCAATCAGCCCCAGCATTTT. Translation: CASGLVIGGGGSNQPQHF.

This clonotype was counted a single time. A read error may be the cause here, since a much bigger clone is one base away. The genes are TRBV11-3 and TRBJ2-2; possible D gene TRBD1, 6 bases. The CDR3 length is 14 residues. The V end was cut by 2 bases, the J end by 6 bases, with 10 bases between. Germline values: CDR1 SGHNT, CDR2 YENEEA. CDR3 nucleotides: TGTGCCAGCAGCTTATCCGCAGGGGCCGGGGAGCTGTTTTTT. Protein product: CASSLSAGAGELFF.